This TCR beta chain was sequenced during a study of shared clonotypes between healthy human individuals. Across the whole study: Sampling drew on donors who were two women and three men aged 18 to 49.

Sorted-subset replicate PCRs used 200 ng of genomic DNA. This amount corresponded to tens of thousands of T cell genomes. Assay used: immunoSEQ multiplex PCR; TCRdb lists only in-frame clones, some missing. The table lists some 2,100,000 clones, nearly 97% of them singletons, with 0.1% to 0.15% in the top ten. V lost 5 bases and J lost 0, with 15 bases in between. This CDR3 has 16 amino acids. CDR1 and CDR2 (germline): SEHNR, FQNEAQ (reference sequence). This sequence joins TRBV7-9 and TRBJ2-3; tentative D call: TRBD2 (6 bases). The sequenced sample was naive CD4+ T cells sorted from blood. This sample's subset: CD45RA+ positively selected. This receptor was obtained from a man aged 18 to 35 in good health. CDR3: CASSTSGRGSTDTQYF. CDR3 DNA sequence: TGTGCCAGCAGCACCTCGGGGCGGGGAAGCACAGATACGCAGTATTTT.